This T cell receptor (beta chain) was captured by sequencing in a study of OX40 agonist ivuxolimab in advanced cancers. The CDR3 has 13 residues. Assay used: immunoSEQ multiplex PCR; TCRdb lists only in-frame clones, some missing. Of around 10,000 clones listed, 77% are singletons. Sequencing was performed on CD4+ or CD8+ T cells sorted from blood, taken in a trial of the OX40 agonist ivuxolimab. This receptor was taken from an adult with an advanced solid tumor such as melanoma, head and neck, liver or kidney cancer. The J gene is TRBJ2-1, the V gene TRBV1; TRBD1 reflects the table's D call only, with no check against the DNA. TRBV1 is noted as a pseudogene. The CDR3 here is CTSSQDRLTEQFF. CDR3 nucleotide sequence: TGCACCAGCAGCCAAGATCGCCTCACAGAGCAGTTCTTC.